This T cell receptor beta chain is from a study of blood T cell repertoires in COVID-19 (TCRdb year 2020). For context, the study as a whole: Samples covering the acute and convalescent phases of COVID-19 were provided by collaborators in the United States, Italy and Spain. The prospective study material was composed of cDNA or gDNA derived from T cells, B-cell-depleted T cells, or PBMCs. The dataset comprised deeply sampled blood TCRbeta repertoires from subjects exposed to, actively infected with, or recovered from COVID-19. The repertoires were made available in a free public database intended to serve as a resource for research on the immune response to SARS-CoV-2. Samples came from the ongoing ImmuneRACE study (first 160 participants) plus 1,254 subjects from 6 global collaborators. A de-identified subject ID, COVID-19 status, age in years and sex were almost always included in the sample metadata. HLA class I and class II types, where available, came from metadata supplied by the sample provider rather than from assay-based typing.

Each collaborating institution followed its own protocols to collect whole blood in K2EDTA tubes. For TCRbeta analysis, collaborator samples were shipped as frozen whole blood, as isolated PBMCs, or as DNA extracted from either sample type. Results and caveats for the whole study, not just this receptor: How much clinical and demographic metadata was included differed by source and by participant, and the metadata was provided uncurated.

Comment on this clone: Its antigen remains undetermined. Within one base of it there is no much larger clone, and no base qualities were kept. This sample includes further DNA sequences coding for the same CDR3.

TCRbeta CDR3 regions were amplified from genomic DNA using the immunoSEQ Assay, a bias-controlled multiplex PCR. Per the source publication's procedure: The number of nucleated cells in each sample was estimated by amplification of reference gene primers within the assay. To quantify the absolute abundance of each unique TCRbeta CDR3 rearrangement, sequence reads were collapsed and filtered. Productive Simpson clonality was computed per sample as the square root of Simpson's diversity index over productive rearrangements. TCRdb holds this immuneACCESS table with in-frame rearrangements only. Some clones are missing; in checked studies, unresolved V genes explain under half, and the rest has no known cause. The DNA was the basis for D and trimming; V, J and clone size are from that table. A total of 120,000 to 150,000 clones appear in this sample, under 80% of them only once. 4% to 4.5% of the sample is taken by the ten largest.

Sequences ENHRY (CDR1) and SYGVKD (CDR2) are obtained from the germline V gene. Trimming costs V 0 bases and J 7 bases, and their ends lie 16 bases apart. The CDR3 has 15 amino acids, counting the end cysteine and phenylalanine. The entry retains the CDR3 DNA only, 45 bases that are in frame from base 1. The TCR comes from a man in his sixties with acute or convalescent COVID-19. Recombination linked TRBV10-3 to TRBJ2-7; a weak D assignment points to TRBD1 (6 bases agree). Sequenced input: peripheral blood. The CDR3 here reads CAISESTRGLGEQYF. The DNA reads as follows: TGTGCCATCAGTGAGTCGACCAGGGGCCTGGGGGAGCAGTACTTC.